The sequence of this T cell receptor beta chain was determined in a study of T cells after yellow fever vaccination. General study results and limits: In FACS-sorted repertoires, abundant clonotypes from the bulk population could appear as contaminants. Few clonotypes appeared in both CD4 and CD8 compartments. The booster response re-showed most primary clones: approximately 95% CD4, 88% CD8.

A universal primer site and UMIs were added as TCR cDNA was made by 5'RACE template switching. Using its own MiXCR run on the 5' RACE reads, TCRdb lists one record per CDR3 protein. This sample has about 210,000 distinct CDR3 sequences; roughly 6.2% occur once, and the top ten carry approximately 1.1%. Germline V gene lookup returns CDR1 SGHRS and CDR2 YFSETQ. The CDR3 is 17 amino acids. Trimming took off 1 base at V and 0 bases at J, with 16 bases between the two ends. This clonotype was seen at least ten times. Its antigen is currently unknown. The clonotype was recovered from a man aged 25 to 40 who received the YFV17D yellow fever vaccine. The rearrangement joins TRBV5-1 to TRBJ1-1; no definite D call. Sample: CD4+ T cells sorted from PBMCs, taken on the day of the yellow fever booster vaccination. CDR3 region: CASSLYGDPRMNTEAFF. The DNA of the CDR3 is TGCGCCAGCAGCTTGTATGGTGACCCAAGGATGAACACTGAAGCTTTCTTT.